This paragraph reports one T cell receptor beta chain. Some clones are missing from TCRdb's copy, which holds only in-frame ones; the method was immunoSEQ multiplex PCR. Here the sample spans tens of thousands of clones, roughly 80% being singletons. With V trimmed by 5 bases and J by 3 bases, 6 bases remained unmatched. The V gene's germline CDR1 is MDHEN and CDR2 SYDVKM. There are 15 residues in the CDR3. The data derive from a study of PD-1 blockade in mismatch repair-deficient tumors. The chain is built from TRBV28 and TRBJ1-1; 10 bases agree with TRBD1. The source is an adult with mismatch repair-deficient cancer. Source: peripheral blood, taken 44 weeks after starting pembrolizumab. The CDR3 DNA reads as TGTGCCAGCAGTGTCCGACAGGGGGCGGACACTGAAGCTTTCTTT. It codes for CASSVRQGADTEAFF.